These 26 T cell receptor beta chains were all obtained from the same sample, sequenced in a study of cytomegalovirus exposure and HLA in healthy donors. PCR primers comprised 60 Vbeta and 13 Jbeta primers. TCRdb keeps only in-frame clones here, not all; method: immunoSEQ multiplex PCR. The sample yields some 170,000 clones, under 85% seen once. The sample taken for sequencing was PBMCs. The receptors were gathered from a middle-aged man in good health and CMV-seropositive.

This chain joins TRBV7-9 and TRBJ2-7, with 7 bases aligning to TRBD1. The V gene end was trimmed by 5 bases and the J gene end by 6 bases; junction bases not matched to a gene: 10. Germline V gives CDR1 SEHNR, CDR2 FQNEAQ (reference sequence). This CDR3 comprises 14 residues. The CDR3 region is CASSPRRDRAEQYF. DNA for the CDR3: TGTGCCAGCAGCCCACGCCGAGACAGGGCCGAGCAGTACTTC.

This sequence joins TRBV10-3 and TRBJ1-1; the D is unclear. This CDR3 contains 13 residues. Germline V gene data show CDR1 as ENHRY and CDR2 as SYGVKD. Deletions cut 10 bases from V and 3 bases from J, with 15 bases between. The CDR3 loop is CATKGAGDTEAFF. The CDR3 DNA is TGTGCCACGAAAGGAGCCGGCGACACTGAAGCTTTCTTT.

The chain couples TRBV19 to TRBJ1-6; D is undetermined. CDR1 is LNHDA and CDR2 is SQIVND in the germline V gene (reference sequence). Trimming took 1 base from V and 0 from J, leaving 7 bases between them. The CDR3 length is 16 residues. The CDR3 bases are TGTGCCAGTAGTATAGCCGGGAGCTCCTATAATTCACCCCTCCACTTT. This encodes CASSIAGSSYNSPLHF.

V and J are TRBV28 and TRBJ2-7, with TRBD2 identical over 8 bases. The CDR3 runs to 13 residues. After removal of 6 bases from V and 7 bases from J, the junction contained 8 bases not matched to a gene. The germline CDR1 and CDR2 sequences are MDHEN and SYDVKM. The CDR3 coding sequence is TGTGCCAGCAGCTCCTGGCCGGGGGGGGAGCAGTACTTC. Translated: CASSSWPGGEQYF.

The chain joins TRBV18 to TRBJ2-7; TRBD2 aligns across 8 bases. The CDR3 contains 14 residues. Germline lookup yields CDR1 KGHSH and CDR2 LQKENI. J lost 5 bases, V lost 4 bases, and 7 bases had no gene match. The CDR3 coding sequence is TGTGCCAGCTCACTTTCAGCGGGAGTAGACGAGCAGTACTTC. Its translation: CASSLSAGVDEQYF.

This clone came up a few times. The chain carries TRBV28 and TRBJ2-7; TRBD2 is a possible D gene (5 bases). Germline V gives CDR1 MDHEN, CDR2 SYDVKM. The CDR3 runs 16 residues. Trimming left V 1 base short and J 0 bases short, with 13 bases between. This CDR3 reads CASSLYLEGPSYEQYF. The CDR3, as DNA: TGTGCCAGCAGTTTATACCTCGAGGGCCCCTCCTACGAGCAGTACTTC.

CDR3 nucleotide sequence: TGTGCCAGCAGCTCAACCGGGAGTAGGGGCTACACCTTC. Its protein product is CASSSTGSRGYTF. The rearrangement uses TRBV11-2 and TRBJ1-2; D gene ambiguous. In germline, CDR1 is SGHAT, CDR2 FQNNGV. Trimming took 4 bases from V and 8 from J, leaving 14 bases between them. This CDR3 has 13 residues.

This chain links TRBV6-6 with TRBJ2-7; 9 nucleotides line up with TRBD2. CDR3 size: 12 residues. Germline lookup yields CDR1 MNHNY and CDR2 SVGAGI (reference sequence). With V trimmed by 11 bases and J by 4 bases, 6 bases remained unmatched. The CDR3 nucleotides are TGTGCCGTGGAGGGACTAGCATACGAGCAGTACTTC. It yields the protein CAVEGLAYEQYF.

This clone was seen only a few times. The chain uses TRBV30 and TRBJ2-6; 8 nucleotides align to TRBD2. Per the germline V gene, CDR1 is GTSNPN and CDR2 is SVGIG (reference sequence). V was pared by 0 bases and J by 0 bases, with 4 bases of the junction left unmatched. The CDR3 consists of 17 residues. CDR3 region: CAWSVGLAGSGANVLTF. In DNA, the CDR3 is TGTGCCTGGAGTGTAGGGCTAGCGGGCTCTGGGGCCAACGTCCTGACTTTC.

In its sample, this clone was seen once. V is TRBV5-1 and J is TRBJ2-7; 10 positions match TRBD1. The CDR3 loop spans 16 amino acids. Per the germline V gene, CDR1 is SGHRS and CDR2 is YFSETQ. V gave up 0 bases and J gave up 4 bases; unmatched junction bases: 7. For the CDR3, the DNA is TGCGCCAGCAGCTTGGCCGGGGGACAGGGGAGATACGAGCAGTACTTC. Its translation: CASSLAGGQGRYEQYF.

The rearrangement uses TRBV28 and TRBJ2-2; D gene uncertain. V dropped 1 base and J dropped 6 bases, with 12 bases sitting between them. In germline, CDR1 is MDHEN, CDR2 SYDVKM. The CDR3 length is 15 residues. DNA of the CDR3: TGTGCCAGCAGTTTATCGTCCGACTCACCCGGGGAGCTGTTTTTT. Its protein product is CASSLSSDSPGELFF.

The V gene is TRBV5-1, the J gene TRBJ2-3, with 7 bases lining up with TRBD2. Germline CDR1 SGHRS, CDR2 YFSETQ. V was pared by 4 bases and J by 2 bases, with 10 bases of the junction left unmatched. This CDR3 is built from 16 residues. CDR3 nucleotide sequence: TGCGCCAGCAGCCGCAGACTAGCAGACATCACAGATACGCAGTATTTT. Its protein is CASSRRLADITDTQYF. The full variable domain, in which reference TRBV5-1 and TRBJ2-3 provide the parts outside the CDR3, is KAGVTQTPRYLIKTRGQQVTLSCSPISGHRSVSWYQQTPGQGLQFLFEYFSETQRNKGNFPGRFSGRQFSNSRSEMNVSTLELGDSALYLCASSRRLADITDTQYFGPGTRLTVL.

The rearrangement links TRBV9 to TRBJ2-7, with TRBD2 matching 8 bases. The V gene's germline CDR1 is SGDLS and CDR2 YYNGEE. The CDR3 sequence is 15 residues long. Germline trimming cut 4 bases from V and 6 bases from J; bases unmatched to any gene: 12. The DNA for the CDR3 is TGTGCCAGCAGCCTCCGGGGGGCAGCGGGGGTCGAGCAGTACTTC. Protein product: CASSLRGAAGVEQYF. The entire variable domain, with the rest obtained from reference TRBV9 and TRBJ2-7, is as follows: DSGVTQTPKHLITATGQRVTLRCSPRSGDLSVYWYQQSLDQGLQFLIQYYNGEERAKGNILERFSAQQFPDLHSELNLSSLELGDSALYFCASSLRGAAGVEQYFGPGTRLTVT.

Here the CDR3 reads CASSQGYGELFF. In DNA form, the CDR3 reads TGTGCCAGCAGTCAGGGTTACGGGGAGCTGTTTTTT. The V and J genes are TRBV27 and TRBJ2-2, with a weak D call TRBD1 (5 bases). The CDR3 runs to 12 residues. The ends were cut back, 5 bases at V and 7 bases at J, with 8 bases in the middle. Looked up from germline, CDR1 is MNHEY and CDR2 is SMNVEV (reference sequence).

The chain uses TRBV15 and TRBJ2-7; TRBD1 matches at 7 bases. V dropped 0 bases and J dropped 5; count of bases not matched to a gene: 7. CDR1 and CDR2 (germline): LNHNV, YYDKDF (reference sequence). The CDR3 has 15 residues. CDR3: CATSREVQGSHEQYF. The CDR3 DNA is TGTGCCACCAGCAGAGAAGTACAGGGGTCCCACGAGCAGTACTTC. The variable domain in full, completed from reference TRBV15 and TRBJ2-7, reads DAMVIQNPRYQVTQFGKPVTLSCSQTLNHNVMYWYQQKSSQAPKLLFHYYDKDFNNEADTPDNFQSRRPNTSFCFLDIRSPGLGDTAMYLCATSREVQGSHEQYFGPGTRLTVT.

The V gene is TRBV6-4, the J gene TRBJ2-1; D is possibly TRBD2 (6 bases). The germline V gene encodes CDR1 MRHNA and CDR2 SNTAGT. Trimming took 4 bases from V and 2 from J, leaving 6 bases between them. This CDR3 is built from 13 residues. The chain's CDR3 is CASSAGAYNEQFF. The DNA for the CDR3 is TGTGCCAGCAGTGCGGGGGCCTACAATGAGCAGTTCTTC.

This clone showed up just once. This specimen includes other DNA sequences encoding the same CDR3. The V gene is TRBV2, the J gene TRBJ1-5; 7 bases fit TRBD1. Germline trimming cut 6 bases from V and 3 bases from J; bases unmatched to any gene: 5. This CDR3 comprises 14 residues. Germline lookup yields CDR1 SNHLY and CDR2 FYNNEI. For the CDR3, the DNA is TGTGCCAGCAGCGAGGGACAGTCCAATCAGCCCCAGCATTTT. It yields the protein CASSEGQSNQPQHF. Full variable domain (rest looked up from reference TRBV2 and TRBJ1-5): EPEVTQTPSHQVTQMGQEVILRCVPISNHLYFYWYRQILGQKVEFLVSFYNNEISEKSEIFDDQFSVERPDGSNFTLKIRSTKLEDSAMYFCASSEGQSNQPQHFGDGTRLSIL.

The CDR3 bases are TGCAGCGTTGAAGATTTTATCGGGAGGGCCAACACAGATACGCAGTATTTT. It yields the protein CSVEDFIGRANTDTQYF. The genes are TRBV29-1 and TRBJ2-3, with 8 bases fitting TRBD2. The CDR3 is 17 amino acids. Germline assignment: CDR1 SQVTM and CDR2 ANQGSEA. Germline trimming cut 0 bases from V and 2 bases from J; bases unmatched to any gene: 10.

V and J are TRBV9 and TRBJ2-1, with no clear D. CDR1 is SGDLS, CDR2 YYNGEE, per germline. The length of the CDR3 is 14 residues. Trimming removed 0 bases at V and 3 bases at J, with 7 bases between. For the CDR3, the DNA is TGTGCCAGCAGCGTAGGCGGTGGCTACAATGAGCAGTTCTTC. It yields the protein CASSVGGGYNEQFF.

The rearrangement joins TRBV30 to TRBJ1-6; possible D gene TRBD1, 5 bases. V was pared by 4 bases and J by 6 bases, with 16 bases between. Germline-derived CDR1 and CDR2 are GTSNPN and SVGIG (reference sequence). The CDR3 is 15 residues long. This chain's CDR3 is CAWTVKGFGNSPLHF. The DNA of the CDR3 is TGTGCCTGGACCGTGAAGGGGTTTGGTAATTCACCCCTCCACTTT. Using reference TRBV30 and TRBJ1-6 for the parts outside the CDR3, the full variable domain is SQTIHQWPATLVQPVGSPLSLECTVEGTSNPNLYWYRQAAGRGLQLLFYSVGIGQISSEVPQNLSASRPQDRQFILSSKKLLLSDSGFYLCAWTVKGFGNSPLHFGNGTRLTVT.

This sequence joins TRBV4-1 and TRBJ1-4; D is undetermined. This CDR3 has 14 amino acids. Germline V gene sequence: CDR1 MGHRA, CDR2 YSYEKL. Trimming removed 4 bases from V and 11 bases from J, with 17 bases in between. The chain's CDR3 is CASSPRPQEEKLFF. The CDR3 DNA is TGCGCCAGCAGCCCCCGACCTCAAGAGGAGAAACTGTTTTTT.

The chain couples TRBV28 to TRBJ1-2; 9 bases map to TRBD1. The J segment lost 0 bases and the V segment lost 5 bases, leaving 7 bases of the junction unmatched. Germline CDR1 reads MDHEN; CDR2 reads SYDVKM. The CDR3 covers 16 residues. The DNA for the CDR3 is TGTGCCAGCAGTCCCCGGGACAGGGACACTAACTATGGCTACACCTTC. Its translation is CASSPRDRDTNYGYTF.

This clone was observed a few times. V usage is TRBV5-6 and J usage is TRBJ2-5; 10 bases agree with TRBD2. Trimming removed 1 base from V and 4 bases from J; junction bases left unmatched: 4. Germline loops: CDR1 SGHDT, CDR2 YYEEEE. The CDR3 covers 15 residues. The CDR3 bases are TGTGCCAGCAGCTTGCTAAGCGGGGGGGTAGAGACCCAGTACTTC. Its protein product is CASSLLSGGVETQYF. Complete variable domain (other parts from reference TRBV5-6 and TRBJ2-5): DAGVTQSPTHLIKTRGQQVTLRCSPKSGHDTVSWYQQALGQGPQFIFQYYEEEERQRGNFPDRFSGHQFPNYSSELNVNALLLGDSALYLCASSLLSGGVETQYFGPGTRLLVL.

The chain combines TRBV30 with TRBJ2-2; weak D call: TRBD1 (6 bases). Trimming removed 0 bases at V and 5 bases at J, with 13 bases between. Germline lookup yields CDR1 GTSNPN and CDR2 SVGIG (reference sequence). This CDR3 comprises 15 residues. CDR3 sequence reads: CAWSVRGGRTGELFF. The CDR3 region has the DNA TGTGCCTGGAGTGTACGAGGGGGTCGTACCGGGGAGCTGTTTTTT.

The chain has TRBV7-2 and TRBJ2-7, with 7 bases lining up with TRBD2. CDR3 length equals 16 residues. CDR1 is SGHTA, CDR2 FQGNSA, per germline. Trimming took 3 bases from V and 2 from J; bases not matched to a gene: 10. The CDR3 protein is CASSLTAGRGAYEQYF. CDR3 nucleotides: TGTGCCAGCAGCTTGACGGCGGGGAGGGGCGCCTACGAGCAGTACTTC.

The chain couples TRBV4-2 to TRBJ1-5; D is perhaps TRBD1 (5 bases). The CDR3 spans 16 residues. The ends were cut back, 0 bases at V and 4 bases at J, with 13 bases in the middle. The germline V gene has CDR1 LGHNA and CDR2 YNFKEQ. The DNA of the CDR3 is TGTGCCAGCAGCCAAGATCTTCGGGGGATGAATCAGCCCCAGCATTTT. Its protein is CASSQDLRGMNQPQHF.